This T cell receptor beta chain is drawn from a study of T-cell memory formation after mild COVID-19. About the study: The TCR clusters were mostly specific to one donor.

Study-wide results and limits: Cross-reactive memory seemingly joined, as some responding clones were found in pre-infection memory.

CDR1 and CDR2 (germline): MNHEY, SVGAGI. V was cut by 7 bases and J by 2 bases, with 17 bases left in between. There are 15 residues in the CDR3. This clonotype was counted a few times. As yet, its antigen is unknown. The 5'RACE method, run with constant-segment primers, produced TCR alpha and TCR beta cDNA libraries (carrying sample barcodes and UMIs). MiXCR was run by TCRdb on the 5' RACE reads, yielding one entry per CDR3 protein. The table has some 57,000 distinct CDR3 sequences, 9.5% to 15% seen once. This chain links TRBV6-5 with TRBJ1-1; no definite D call. This TCR was recovered from a man younger than 30 who had mild COVID-19 (a few samples of this study predate the infection). Cell type and time point are not known. Material for sequencing was PBMCs or a T cell subset sorted from them (not recorded which). DNA for the CDR3: TGTGCCAGCACCCCAGGATCCGCGATCAACACTGAAGCTTTCTTT. The encoded protein is CASTPGSAINTEAFF.